This T cell receptor (beta chain) was sequenced in a study of CD8 T cells in Susac syndrome. Study-wide results and limits: The relatively small number of individuals in the TCR sequencing and HLA analysis was acknowledged by the study.

CDR1 and CDR2 from the germline V gene are SGHTA and FQGNSA. CDR3 length: 15 amino acids. V lost 1 base to trimming and J lost 1 base, with 7 bases between them. Sequencing targeted TCR beta in blood CD8+ and CD4+ T cells. Included as multiple sclerosis controls were treatment-naive patients who had stable or active relapsing-remitting disease. CD8+ and CD4+ T cells were negatively isolated; TEMRA cells were FACS-enriched. Random-hexamer reverse transcription was applied to roughly 0.5 to 1 ug RNA. Via MiXCR, TCRdb re-called the immunoSEQ multiplex PCR reads, giving one row per CDR3 protein. The sample lists around 300,000 distinct CDR3 sequences, just over 90% occurring once. This clonotype was counted between two and nine times. The antigen is not known.

Sequencing was performed on CD4+ T cells from PBMCs. The V call is TRBV7-2, the J call TRBJ2-2; tentatively, D is TRBD1 (6 bases). The source is a human donor with multiple sclerosis. This CDR3 is CASSLDRVNTGELFF. CDR3 sequence (DNA): TGTGCCAGCAGCTTAGACAGGGTGAACACCGGGGAGCTGTTTTTT.